Listed below are T cell receptor beta chains from one sample, sequenced in a study of blood T cells in healthy people across ages. TCRdb fed the 5' RACE reads into MiXCR, producing one record per CDR3 protein. Counted here are approximately 780,000 distinct CDR3 sequences, under 30% occurring once; the ten biggest clones make up under 3%. These same records also appear under a second study, on T cells of mothers and their children.

The sequenced material came from blood. The receptor set was obtained from a boy younger than 18 in good health. Both conserved end residues are part of each CDR3. A D gene is named only where the DNA matches it firmly. Rows may omit the clone size; those that give it use once, few, many or a size class.

TRBV28	TRBJ2-7	NA	NA	TGTGCCAGCAGTCCCCGGGTGGGGGATTGGTCCTACGAGCAGTACTTC	CASSPRVGDWSYEQYF
TRBV7-9	TRBJ2-1	TRBD2	few	TGTGCCAGCTCGGGACTAACAGACTACAATGAGCAGTTCTTC	CASSGLTDYNEQFF
TRBV28	TRBJ2-1	TRBD2	few	TGTGCCAGCAGTTCCAGCGGGGGTAACAATGAGCAGTTCTTC	CASSSSGGNNEQFF
TRBV11-2	TRBJ2-4	TRBD2	NA	TGTGCCAGCAGCTTAGGTGCTAGCGGGGGACTAGCCAAAAACATTCAGTACTTC	CASSLGASGGLAKNIQYF
TRBV3-1	TRBJ1-4	NA	NA	TGTGCCAGCAGCCCTAACGGCTACGAAAAACTGTTTTTT	CASSPNGYEKLFF
TRBV20-1	TRBJ2-1	TRBD2	once	TGCAGTGCTAGGATTCTAGCGGGGGACGACAATGAGCAGTTCTTC	CSARILAGDDNEQFF
TRBV7-9	TRBJ2-5	NA	few	TGTGCCAGCATCGGACAGCGCATGTGGTCACAAGAGACCCAGTACTTC	CASIGQRMWSQETQYF
TRBV10-3	TRBJ2-3	NA	once	TGTGCCATCAGTGGGACCAGCGGCAACACAGATACGCAGTATTTT	CAISGTSGNTDTQYF
TRBV7-9	TRBJ2-7	NA	NA	TGTGCCAGCAGCCCGGAGAAATATTTCGCCTACGAGCAGTACTTC	CASSPEKYFAYEQYF
TRBV6-6	TRBJ1-1	TRBD1	NA	TGTGCCAGCAGTCCCTGGGACAGCGGTGAAGCTTTCTTT	CASSPWDSGEAFF
TRBV7-9	TRBJ2-1	NA	NA	TGTGCCAGCATAGAGGACAGTCCCTACAATGAGCAGTTCTTC	CASIEDSPYNEQFF
TRBV12-3/TRBV12-4	TRBJ2-3	NA	NA	TGTGCCAGCAACCGAGACTCCCAGACAGATACGCAGTATTTT	CASNRDSQTDTQYF
TRBV29-1	TRBJ1-1	TRBD1	NA	TGCAGCGGCCGGACAGGGGGCACAGGAGCTTTCTTT	CSGRTGGTGAFF
TRBV2	TRBJ1-2	NA	few	TGTGCCAGCACGAGGGTCTATGGCTACACCTTC	CASTRVYGYTF
TRBV7-3	TRBJ2-1	TRBD2	NA	TGTGCCAGCGCCAGCGGGGACCCTTCCAATGAGCAGTTCTTC	CASASGDPSNEQFF
TRBV11-2	TRBJ2-5	NA	NA	TGTGCCAGCAGCTTCTCGGGGGTTTCCAGGGAGACCCAGTACTTC	CASSFSGVSRETQYF
TRBV15	TRBJ2-1	TRBD2	NA	TGTGCCACCAGCAGAGATAGCGGCCTAGCGGGGGCGCTAAACAATGAGCAGTTCTTC	CATSRDSGLAGALNNEQFF
TRBV7-3	TRBJ1-1	NA	few	TGTGCCAGCAGCACCTACTTGAACACTGAAGCTTTCTTT	CASSTYLNTEAFF
TRBV6-1	TRBJ2-7	NA	few	TGTGCCAGCAGTGAGATTGGGGAGGAGTACGAGCAGTACTTC	CASSEIGEEYEQYF
TRBV5-6	TRBJ1-6	NA	NA	TGTGCCAGCAGCGCCTACAGGGCCTCCTATAATTCACCCCTCCACTTT	CASSAYRASYNSPLHF
TRBV4-2	TRBJ2-5	NA	once	TGTGCCAGCAGCCAAGGATCACGGTTCCAAGAGACCCAGTACTTC	CASSQGSRFQETQYF
TRBV2	TRBJ1-4	NA	few	TGTGCCAGCAGTGAAGAGACAGAAGAAAAACTGTTTTTT	CASSEETEEKLFF
TRBV6-1	TRBJ1-2	NA	NA	TGTGCCAGCAGCGCTTTTCCCTATGGCTACACCTTC	CASSAFPYGYTF
TRBV5-1	TRBJ2-1	NA	NA	TGCGCCAGCAGCTCCGAATATGAGCAGTTCTTC	CASSSEYEQFF
TRBV20-1	TRBJ1-4	NA	few	TGCAGTGCTAGGATGGACACAGATCACGTACCATTTAATGAAAAACTGTTTTTT	CSARMDTDHVPFNEKLFF